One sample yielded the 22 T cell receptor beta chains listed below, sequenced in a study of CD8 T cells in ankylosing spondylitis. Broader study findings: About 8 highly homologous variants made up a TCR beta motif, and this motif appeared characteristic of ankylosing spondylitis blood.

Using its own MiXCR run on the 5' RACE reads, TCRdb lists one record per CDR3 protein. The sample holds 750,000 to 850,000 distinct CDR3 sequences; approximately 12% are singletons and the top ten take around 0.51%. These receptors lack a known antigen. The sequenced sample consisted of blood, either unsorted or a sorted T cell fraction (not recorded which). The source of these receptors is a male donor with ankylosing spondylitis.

The CDR3: CASSRTGTTGRNEQFF. The DNA of the CDR3 is TGTGCCAGCAGCCGTACCGGGACTACCGGACGCAATGAGCAGTTCTTC. The V and J genes are TRBV4-2 and TRBJ2-1; the match to TRBD2 covers 7 bases. The V gene end was trimmed by 4 bases and the J gene end by 6 bases; junction bases not matched to a gene: 12. The CDR3 sequence is 16 residues long. The V gene's germline CDR1 is LGHNA and CDR2 YNFKEQ.

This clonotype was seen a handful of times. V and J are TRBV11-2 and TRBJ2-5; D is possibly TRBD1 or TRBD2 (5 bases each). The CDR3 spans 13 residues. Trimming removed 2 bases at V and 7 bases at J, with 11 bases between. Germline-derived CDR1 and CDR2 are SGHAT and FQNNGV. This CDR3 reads CASSLRQRTTQYF. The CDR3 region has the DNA TGTGCCAGCAGCTTAAGACAGCGGACGACCCAGTACTTC.

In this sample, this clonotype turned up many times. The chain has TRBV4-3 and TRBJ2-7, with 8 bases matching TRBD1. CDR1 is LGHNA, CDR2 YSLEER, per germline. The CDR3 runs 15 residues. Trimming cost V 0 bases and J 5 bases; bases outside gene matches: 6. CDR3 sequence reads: CASSQEGVDRDEQYF. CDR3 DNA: TGCGCCAGCAGCCAAGAGGGCGTGGACAGGGACGAGCAGTACTTC.

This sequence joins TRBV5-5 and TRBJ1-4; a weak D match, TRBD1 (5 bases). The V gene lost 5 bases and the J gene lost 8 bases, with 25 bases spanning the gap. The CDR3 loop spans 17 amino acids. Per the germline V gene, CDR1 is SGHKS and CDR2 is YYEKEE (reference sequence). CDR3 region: CASRKDKAGPRGEKLFF. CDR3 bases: TGTGCCAGCAGAAAAGATAAGGCCGGGCCTAGGGGCGAAAAACTGTTTTTT.

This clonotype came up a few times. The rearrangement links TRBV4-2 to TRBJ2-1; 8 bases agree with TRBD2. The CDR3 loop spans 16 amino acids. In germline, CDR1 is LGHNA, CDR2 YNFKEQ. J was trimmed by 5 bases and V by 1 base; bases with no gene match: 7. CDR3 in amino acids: CASSQVSGGPNNEQFF. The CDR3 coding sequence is TGTGCCAGCAGCCAAGTGTCGGGGGGGCCCAACAATGAGCAGTTCTTC.

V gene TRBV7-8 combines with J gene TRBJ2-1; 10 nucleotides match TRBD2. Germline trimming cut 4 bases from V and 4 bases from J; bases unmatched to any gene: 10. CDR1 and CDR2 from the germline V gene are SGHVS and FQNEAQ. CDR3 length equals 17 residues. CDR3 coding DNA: TGTGCCAGCAGCTCTCGAACCGGACTAGCGGCTTACAATGAGCAGTTCTTC. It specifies CASSSRTGLAAYNEQFF. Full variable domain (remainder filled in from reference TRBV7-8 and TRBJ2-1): GAGVSQSPRYKVAKRGQDVALRCDPISGHVSLFWYQQALGQGPEFLTYFQNEAQLDKSGLPSDRFFAERPEGSVSTLKIQRTQQEDSAVYLCASSSRTGLAAYNEQFFGPGTRLTVL.

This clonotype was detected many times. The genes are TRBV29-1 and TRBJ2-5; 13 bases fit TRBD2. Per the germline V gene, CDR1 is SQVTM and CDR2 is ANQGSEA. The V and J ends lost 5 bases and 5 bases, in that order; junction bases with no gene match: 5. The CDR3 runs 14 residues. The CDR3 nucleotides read TGCAGCGTTCACGGACTAGCGGGAGTTGAGACCCAGTACTTC. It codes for CSVHGLAGVETQYF.

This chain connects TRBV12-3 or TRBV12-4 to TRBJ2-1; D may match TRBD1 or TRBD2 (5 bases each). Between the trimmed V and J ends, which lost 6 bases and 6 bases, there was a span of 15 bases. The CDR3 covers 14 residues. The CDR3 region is CASRARGPPNEQFF. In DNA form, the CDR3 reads TGTGCCAGCAGAGCTAGGGGACCCCCCAATGAGCAGTTCTTC.

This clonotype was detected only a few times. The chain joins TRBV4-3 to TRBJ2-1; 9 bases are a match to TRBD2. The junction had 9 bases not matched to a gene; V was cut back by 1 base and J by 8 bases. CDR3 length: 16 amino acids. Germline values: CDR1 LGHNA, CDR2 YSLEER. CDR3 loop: CASSQVGGRAIDEQFF. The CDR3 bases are TGCGCCAGCAGCCAAGTGGGCGGGAGGGCCATTGATGAGCAGTTCTTC.

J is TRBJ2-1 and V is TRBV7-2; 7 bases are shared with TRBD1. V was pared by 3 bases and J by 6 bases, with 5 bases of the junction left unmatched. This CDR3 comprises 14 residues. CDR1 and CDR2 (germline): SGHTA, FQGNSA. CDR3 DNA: TGTGCCAGCAGCTTTTTGGGACAGCCCAATGAGCAGTTCTTC. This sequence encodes CASSFLGQPNEQFF.

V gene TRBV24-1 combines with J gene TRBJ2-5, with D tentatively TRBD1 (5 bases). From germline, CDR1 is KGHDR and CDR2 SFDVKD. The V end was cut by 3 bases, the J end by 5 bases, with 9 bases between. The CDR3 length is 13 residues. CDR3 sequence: CATSDPNRETQYF. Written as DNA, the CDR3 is TGTGCCACCAGTGATCCGAACAGGGAGACCCAGTACTTC.

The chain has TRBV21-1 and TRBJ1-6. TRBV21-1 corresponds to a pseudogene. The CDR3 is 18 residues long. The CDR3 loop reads CASSNRILPFFYNSPLHF. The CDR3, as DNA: TGTGCCAGCAGCAACCGGATCTTACCGTTTTTCTATAATTCACCCCTCCACTTT.

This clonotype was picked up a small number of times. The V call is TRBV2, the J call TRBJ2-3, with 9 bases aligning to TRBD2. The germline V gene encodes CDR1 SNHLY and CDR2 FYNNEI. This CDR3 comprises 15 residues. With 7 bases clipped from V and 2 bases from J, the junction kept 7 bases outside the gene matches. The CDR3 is CASKVERGVTDTQYF. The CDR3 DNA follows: TGTGCCAGCAAGGTTGAGCGGGGGGTCACAGATACGCAGTATTTT.

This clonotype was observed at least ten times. CDR3 in amino acids: CASSPRLAGGPLRTNVLTF. The CDR3 nucleotides are TGTGCCAGCAGCCCCCGATTAGCGGGAGGGCCCCTTAGGACCAACGTCCTGACTTTC. This chain connects TRBV11-2 to TRBJ2-6, with 11 bases that match TRBD2. The CDR3 spans 19 residues. Germline V gene sequence: CDR1 SGHAT, CDR2 FQNNGV. After removal of 5 bases from V and 8 bases from J, the junction contained 17 bases not matched to a gene.

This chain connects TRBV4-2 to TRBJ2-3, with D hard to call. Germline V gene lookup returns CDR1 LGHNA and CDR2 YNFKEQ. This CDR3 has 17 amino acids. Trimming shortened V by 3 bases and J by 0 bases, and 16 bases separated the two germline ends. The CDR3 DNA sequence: TGTGCCAGCAGCCAGGTGAATGGTGGCGGTAGCACAGATACGCAGTATTTT. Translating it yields CASSQVNGGGSTDTQYF.

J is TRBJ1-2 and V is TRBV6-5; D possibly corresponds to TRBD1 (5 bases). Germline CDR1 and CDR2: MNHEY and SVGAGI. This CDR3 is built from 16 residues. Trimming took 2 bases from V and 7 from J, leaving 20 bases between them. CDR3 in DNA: TGTGCCAGCAGTTACGAACCTGGGACCTACGGGGGTGGCTACACCTTC. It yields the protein CASSYEPGTYGGGYTF.

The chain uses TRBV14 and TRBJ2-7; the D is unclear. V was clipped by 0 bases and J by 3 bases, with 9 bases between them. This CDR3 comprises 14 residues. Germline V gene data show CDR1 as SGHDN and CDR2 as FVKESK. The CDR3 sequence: CASSQEALYYEQYF. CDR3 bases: TGTGCCAGCAGCCAAGAAGCCCTGTACTACGAGCAGTACTTC.

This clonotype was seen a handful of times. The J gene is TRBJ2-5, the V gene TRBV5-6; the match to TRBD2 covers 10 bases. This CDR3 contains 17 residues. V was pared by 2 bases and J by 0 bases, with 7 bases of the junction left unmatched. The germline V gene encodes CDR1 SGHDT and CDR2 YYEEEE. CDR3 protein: CASSLAGGYYYQETQYF. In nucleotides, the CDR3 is TGTGCCAGCAGCTTAGCGGGAGGGTACTATTACCAAGAGACCCAGTACTTC.

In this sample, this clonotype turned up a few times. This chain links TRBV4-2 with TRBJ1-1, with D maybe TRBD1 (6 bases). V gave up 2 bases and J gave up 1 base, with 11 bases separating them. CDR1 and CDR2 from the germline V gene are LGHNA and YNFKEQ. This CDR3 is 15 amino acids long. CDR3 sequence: CASSQSRGANTEAFF. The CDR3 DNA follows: TGTGCCAGCAGCCAATCTCGGGGGGCGAACACTGAAGCTTTCTTT.

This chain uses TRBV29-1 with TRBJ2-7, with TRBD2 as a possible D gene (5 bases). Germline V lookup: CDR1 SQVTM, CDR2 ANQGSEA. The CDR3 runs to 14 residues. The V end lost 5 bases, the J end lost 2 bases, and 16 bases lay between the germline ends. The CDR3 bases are TGCAGCGTTCTGTACGACTATCTCCCCTACGAGCAGTACTTC. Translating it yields CSVLYDYLPYEQYF.

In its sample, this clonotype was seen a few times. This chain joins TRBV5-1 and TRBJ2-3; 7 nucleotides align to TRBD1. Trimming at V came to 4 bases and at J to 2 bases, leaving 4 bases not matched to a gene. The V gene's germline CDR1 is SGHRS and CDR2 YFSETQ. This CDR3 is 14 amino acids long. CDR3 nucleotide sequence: TGCGCCAGCAGCGGAGGACAGGACACAGATACGCAGTATTTT. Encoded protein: CASSGGQDTDTQYF.

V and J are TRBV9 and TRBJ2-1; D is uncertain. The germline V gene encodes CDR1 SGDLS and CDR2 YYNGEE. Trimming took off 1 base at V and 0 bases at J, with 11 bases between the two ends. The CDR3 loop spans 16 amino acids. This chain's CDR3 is CASSVLRVSSYNEQFF. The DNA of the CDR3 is TGTGCCAGCAGCGTACTTAGGGTGTCCTCCTACAATGAGCAGTTCTTC.